The T cell receptor (beta chain) described here comes from a study of beta chain features in type 1 diabetes listed by TCRdb under 2018. General notes on the study: Mean age, gender distribution, total cell number and subset yield were not different between patients and healthy donors. In the study, recently diagnosed type 1 diabetes patients and matched healthy donors were compared on the TCRB repertoires of their sorted circulating CD4+ T cell subsets. A total of just under 110,000,000 sorted cells were examined across all samples, and RNA yield correlated strongly with the number of cells per subset. Regulatory and stem cell-like memory subsets were isolated from only 8 patients and roughly eight healthy donors, whereas naive and central memory subsets came from all 30 or so donors.

CDR3 length: 15 amino acids, cysteine to phenylalanine. Only the CDR3 DNA stays, 45 bases, in frame from base 1. Based on the germline V gene (reference sequence), the CDR1 and CDR2 sequences are WNHNN and SYGVQD. V is pared back by 5 bases and J by 2 bases, with 13 bases lying between the germline termini. What the authors observed across the whole study: Shorter templates might have been favored by PCR, but patient and control samples were amplified and corrected together, so both groups would have been affected equally by any skew. Sequencing cDNA rather than genomic DNA could over-represent highly expressing activated cells, although activation and CD3 levels did not differ between groups. Naive, central memory and regulatory TCRB repertoires appeared to be more similar among patients than among healthy donors. Type 1 diabetes patients showed a moderate but significant shortening of TCRB CDR3 length in all four CD4+ subsets. Because small numbers of individuals were included in the HLA sub-analyses, any influence of HLA type on TCRB rearrangement was left unresolved. At VDJ recombination sites, type 1 diabetes patients had fewer insertions and more deleted nucleotides, which implies abnormalities in thymic rearrangement.

The entire amount of isolated RNA was reverse transcribed using the High Capacity cDNA Reverse Transcription Kit, so the sequenced TCRB transcripts were expressed ones. Deep immunoSEQ sequencing was applied to naive, central memory and regulatory T cell samples, giving an average of roughly 3.3 million total reads per sample. Sorted cells were lysed in RLT buffer, and RNA was extracted using DNase-treated RNeasy Micro or Mini kits according to cell number. To prevent cross-contamination, each cell subset was processed individually, whereas patient and healthy donor samples were processed jointly. TCRB sequences were amplified from cDNA with the immunoSEQ multiplex PCR, producing 87-bp fragments spanning the CDR3 region. Sequencing of the amplicons was performed on the Illumina HiSeq platform. The study's own analysis went as follows. Synthetic template baselines were used to correct PCR bias computationally, reads within Hamming distance 2 were collapsed, and singletons that could not be merged were discarded. Reads were aligned to IMGT to assign V, D and J genes, CDR3 length, and insertions or deletions at six rearrangement sites. Within each subset, clonotype counts were normalized to sorted cell number, and only after that were true diversity and Gini coefficients computed with the tcR R package. The overlap coefficient, calculated on TCRB nucleotide sequences, was used to quantify repertoire sharing. As a proxy for the pre-selection repertoire, out-of-frame TCRB sequences from naive cells were analyzed. Not all clones reach the TCRdb copy of this immuneACCESS table, which keeps in-frame sequences only. Checked studies attribute under half of the gap to unresolved V genes and leave the rest unexplained. Clone size and the V and J calls come from that table; the DNA yielded D and trimming. The table for this sample lists about 410,000 clones; around 13% of them were counted only once. 0.035% to 0.045% of the sample is in the top ten clones.

This clone was seen a few times. The target of this receptor is not known. Qualities for individual bases were not recorded, and no much larger clone is one base off. A single peripheral blood draw of around 0.11 L on average was collected from each donor into heparinised tubes. A BD FACSAria II and a panel including CD45RO, CCR7, CD25, CD127, CD95 and CD27 were used to sort naive, central memory, regulatory and stem cell-like memory CD4+ T cells. Every sorted population had a purity above 95%. Right away, PBMCs were isolated by Lymphoprep density gradient centrifugation and were stained directly, with no culture step. So that batch effects would be minimized, each experiment stained and sorted samples in pairs, pairing one healthy donor with one patient.

The sample consisted of naive CD4+ T cells from blood. The sample's cell subset or site label is to be understood as: true naive CD4+ T cells. This clonotype was sampled from a man under 40 in good health. Here the chain combines TRBV10-1 and TRBJ2-1; TRBD1 is possibly the D segment (5 matching bases). The DNA sequence is as follows: TGCGCCAGCAGTCGATCAGGGTCCCCCTACAATGAGCAGTTCTTC. Its protein is CASSRSGSPYNEQFF.